The TCR beta chain under discussion was sequenced for a study of immune characteristics of hereditary and idiopathic chronic pancreatitis. Concerning the study at large: The study profiled local pancreatic immune cells and TCRbeta repertoires in hereditary and idiopathic chronic pancreatitis compared with control organ donor pancreases. TCRbeta sequencing was performed on four or five control pancreases, seven or eight hereditary chronic pancreatitis pancreases and 6 idiopathic chronic pancreatitis pancreases. The gDNA-based approach was selected because minimal in vitro experimental manipulation of pancreas-infiltrating T cells was involved.

Notes on this clone: Its antigen has not been determined. No clone much larger than this one lies a single base away; base qualities are absent.

Chronic pancreatitis pancreas tissue came from patients undergoing total pancreatectomy with islet autotransplantation (TPIAT). Included chronic pancreatitis patients had no known history of diabetes. For TCRbeta sequencing, genomic DNA was pulled straight from bulk pancreas tissue, skipping any T cell sorting. Idiopathic chronic pancreatitis patients had no particular identified cause of disease. At two US centers, pancreas tissues from patients and organ donors were collected on a consecutive basis. General study outcomes and caveats: Among approximately 12 chronic pancreatitis patients, the number of productive TCR rearrangements showed a positive correlation with disease severity scores. Chronic pancreatitis caused by alcohol use was excluded from the study. Because patient tissue could be obtained only at the time of TPIAT, immune findings may have been influenced by differences in disease duration. Compared with controls, TCRbeta repertoire diversity was significantly higher and clonality was lower in both chronic pancreatitis groups.

The receptor library was made with the immunoSEQ multiplex PCR assay. From pancreatic genomic DNA, the TCRbeta CDR3 region and adjacent sequences were amplified and sequenced. Per the authors' processing: Repertoire diversity was assessed as a mean normalized Shannon-Wiener index, and productive clonality and productive rearrangement counts were also measured. The nonparametric Mann-Whitney U test was used to compare repertoire metrics between controls and chronic pancreatitis. CDR3beta sequences with identical amino acid composition and length across subjects were defined as shared clonotypes. What TCRdb holds here is the immuneACCESS table cut down to in-frame rearrangements. Part of the clones is not present; checked against another copy, under half of the missing clones reflect an unresolved V gene, and the others are unexplained. Clone size and V and J calls were adopted from that table, with D and trimming inferred from the DNA. The sample table shows thousands of clones, and more than 75% are seen once. Of the sample, over 12% is held by the ten largest clones.

Sequences were obtained from pancreas tissue with idiopathic chronic pancreatitis. The cell subset or site label, read with the paper, signifies: chronic pancreatitis without an identified cause. The sequence was collected from a human donor with chronic pancreatitis.

The sequence in DNA is TGTGCCTGGAGTCAACGCGGGGGGAACACTGAAGCTTTCTTT. This gives the protein CAWSQRGGNTEAFF. This sequence uses TRBV30 and TRBJ1-1; TRBD1 is possibly the D segment (5 matching bases). Its CDR3 holds 14 amino acids, cysteine through phenylalanine. Only the CDR3 part of the read is kept: 42 bases, read in frame from the first base. V is clipped by 2 bases and J by 1 base, and the sequence between their germline boundaries is 11 bases long. For CDR1 and CDR2, the germline V gene (reference sequence) lists GTSNPN and SVGIG.